What follows is one TCR beta chain and its context. TCRdb's table, derived via immunoSEQ multiplex PCR, lists solely in-frame clones and lacks some. In the table there are tens of thousands of clones, about 87% of which are singletons. This record comes from a study of T cells after somatic rescue of genetic block. CDR1 and CDR2 from the germline V gene are ENHRY and SYGVKD. The V segment lost 4 bases and the J segment 6 bases; nucleotides outside the gene matches: 5. The CDR3 consists of 14 residues. Sequences were obtained from peripheral blood mononuclear cells (PBMCs). The source is a young woman. This sequence joins TRBV10-3 and TRBJ2-2; 7 nucleotides agree with TRBD1. The CDR3 DNA reads as TGTGCCATCAGTGGTCAGGGGGATGCCGGGGAGCTGTTTTTT. Translation gives CAISGQGDAGELFF.